The rows below give T cell receptor beta chains drawn from one sample of a study of Graves' ophthalmopathy and Graves' hyperthyroidism. TCRdb independently ran MiXCR on the multiplex PCR reads; one entry per CDR3 protein. The table includes over a million distinct CDR3 sequences, about 40% detected once. The sequenced sample was peripheral blood or thyroid tissue (not recorded which). The receptors originated from an adult man with Graves' hyperthyroidism. CDR3s include the opening cysteine and the closing phenylalanine or tryptophan. The D gene is left open where the match is weak. Rows give clone size only sometimes, using once, few, many, or a class for an expanded clone.

clone size,V gene,D gene,J gene,CDR3 protein,CDR3 DNA
NA,TRBV20-1,NA,TRBJ2-7,CSARAGRGFLSYEQYF,TGCAGTGCTAGAGCCGGCCGGGGATTCCTCTCCTACGAGCAGTACTTC
many,TRBV6-5,TRBD1,TRBJ2-7,CASSRERDSYEQYF,TGTGCCAGCAGCCGAGAACGGGACAGCTACGAGCAGTACTTC
many,TRBV12-3/TRBV12-4,NA,TRBJ1-1,CASSYGGRRRAEAFF,TGTGCCAGCAGTTATGGCGGCAGGCGTAGGGCTGAAGCTTTCTTT
many,TRBV10-3,NA,TRBJ2-7,CAINGGGSGYEQYF,TGTGCCATCAACGGAGGGGGGAGCGGGTACGAGCAGTACTTC
few,TRBV10-3,TRBD1,TRBJ1-1,CAISRTGGNTEAFF,TGTGCCATCAGTCGGACAGGTGGGAACACTGAAGCTTTCTTT
NA,TRBV2,TRBD1,TRBJ1-1,CAKGQGNTEAFF,TGTGCCAAGGGACAGGGGAACACTGAAGCTTTCTTT
NA,TRBV27,NA,TRBJ1-1,CASHTRNEAFF,TGTGCCAGCCATACGAGAAATGAAGCTTTCTTT
NA,TRBV15,TRBD2,TRBJ2-7,CATREERLAGAYEQYF,TGTGCCACCAGAGAGGAGCGGCTAGCGGGAGCCTACGAGCAGTACTTC
NA,TRBV5-1,NA,TRBJ2-5,CASSPNGGGRQETQYF,TGCGCCAGCAGTCCTAATGGAGGGGGCCGCCAAGAGACCCAGTACTTC
NA,TRBV25-1,TRBD2,TRBJ2-5,CASSRSGGGAKTQYF,TGTGCCAGCAGTCGTAGCGGGGGGGGAGCGAAGACCCAGTACTTC
NA,TRBV5-5,NA,TRBJ1-3,CASSLSGGNGNTIYF,TGTGCCAGCAGCTTGAGTGGAGGGAACGGAAACACCATATATTTT
NA,TRBV30,NA,TRBJ2-7,CAWSDAYEQYF,TGTGCCTGGAGTGATGCCTACGAGCAGTACTTC
NA,TRBV12-3/TRBV12-4,TRBD2,TRBJ2-5,CASRGPGGRETQYF,TGTGCCAGCAGGGGTCCGGGGGGGCGAGAGACCCAGTACTTC
NA,TRBV29-1,TRBD1,TRBJ2-5,CSVGQGVFQPQYF,TGCAGCGTAGGACAGGGTGTCTTTCAGCCCCAGTACTTC
NA,TRBV20-1,TRBD1,TRBJ1-2,CSASIGTELNYGYTF,TGCAGTGCCAGTATCGGGACAGAGCTGAACTATGGCTACACCTTC
many,TRBV20-1,TRBD2,TRBJ2-5,CSARRTSGRQTQYF,TGCAGTGCTAGGAGGACTAGCGGGAGGCAGACCCAGTACTTC
few,TRBV5-5,TRBD1,TRBJ1-1,CASSSRDRETEAFF,TGTGCCAGCAGCTCCCGGGACAGGGAAACTGAAGCTTTCTTT
NA,TRBV5-8,TRBD1,TRBJ2-2,CASSRGQGSLNTGELFF,TGTGCCAGCAGCCGGGGACAGGGGAGTTTGAACACCGGGGAGCTGTTTTTT
few,TRBV30,NA,TRBJ2-2,CAGLTGELFF,TGTGCCGGGTTGACCGGGGAGCTGTTTTTT
many,TRBV5-6,NA,TRBJ1-5,CASSYGFYSNQPQHF,TGTGCCAGCAGCTACGGCTTTTATAGCAATCAGCCCCAGCATTTT
many,TRBV7-2,NA,TRBJ1-3,CASSARFGSSGNTIYF,TGTGCCAGCAGTGCGCGGTTCGGCAGCTCTGGAAACACCATATATTTT
many,TRBV19,NA,TRBJ1-1,CATRGATEAFF,TGTGCCACTAGGGGGGCCACTGAAGCTTTCTTT
NA,TRBV7-2,TRBD1,TRBJ2-2,CASNPTSGTANTGELFF,TGTGCCAGCAACCCAACATCCGGGACAGCGAACACCGGGGAGCTGTTTTTT
few,TRBV20-1,NA,TRBJ1-2,CSASSSPGTNLYGYTF,TGCAGTGCTAGCTCCAGCCCCGGGACAAACCTCTATGGCTACACCTTC
many,TRBV19,NA,TRBJ1-5,CASSIDGRDQPQHF,TGTGCCAGTAGTATAGATGGCAGGGACCAGCCCCAGCATTTT
few,TRBV6-5,NA,TRBJ2-7,CASSYRTLPGLGEQYF,TGTGCCAGCAGTTACCGTACCCTCCCGGGACTGGGAGAGCAGTACTTC
many,TRBV7-9,NA,TRBJ1-1,CASSPRGDNTEAFF,TGTGCCAGCAGCCCCCGGGGCGATAACACTGAAGCTTTCTTT